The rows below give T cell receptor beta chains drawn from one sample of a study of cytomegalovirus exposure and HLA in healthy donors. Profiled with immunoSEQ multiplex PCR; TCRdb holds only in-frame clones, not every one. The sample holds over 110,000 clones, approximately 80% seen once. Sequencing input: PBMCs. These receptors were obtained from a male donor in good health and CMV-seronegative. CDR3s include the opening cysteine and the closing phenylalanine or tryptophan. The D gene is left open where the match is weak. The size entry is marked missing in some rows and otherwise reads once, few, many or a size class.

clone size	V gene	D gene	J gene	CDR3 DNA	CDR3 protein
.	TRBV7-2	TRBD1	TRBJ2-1	TGTGCCAGCAGTCTTGGGGACAGGGGGACCCATGAGCAGTTCTTC	CASSLGDRGTHEQFF
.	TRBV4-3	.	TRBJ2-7	TGCGCCAACAGCCAAGAAAGGCAGGGGGGCAACGAGCAGTACTTC	CANSQERQGGNEQYF
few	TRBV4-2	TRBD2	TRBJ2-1	TGTGCCAGCAAAGACGACGGGACTAGCGGTTACAATGAGCAGTTCTTC	CASKDDGTSGYNEQFF
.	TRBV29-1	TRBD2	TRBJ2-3	TGCAGCGTGGCCAGTATAGCGGGAGGGCCTGGAGATACGCAGTATTTT	CSVASIAGGPGDTQYF
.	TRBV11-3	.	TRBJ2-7	TGTGCCAGCAGCTTAGCCGGGGGTAGCGGCTACGAGCAGTACTTC	CASSLAGGSGYEQYF
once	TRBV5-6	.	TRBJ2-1	TGTGCCAGCAGCCTTAGGGGGGGTTCCAATGAGCAGTTCTTC	CASSLRGGSNEQFF
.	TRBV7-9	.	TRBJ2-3	TGTTCCAGCACCTTATTTGGAGGTCATGCCACAGATACGCAGTATTTT	CSSTLFGGHATDTQYF
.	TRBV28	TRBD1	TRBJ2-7	TGTGCCAGCAGTTCCGGGACAGGGGGCTACGAGCAGTACTTC	CASSSGTGGYEQYF
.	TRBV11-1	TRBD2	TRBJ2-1	TGTGCCAGCAGCTTGTCCGGGACTAGCATCAATGAGCAGTTCTTC	CASSLSGTSINEQFF
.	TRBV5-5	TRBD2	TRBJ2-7	TGTGCCAGCAGCTTCCGTAGCGGGAGGGTCCTCTACGAGCAGTACTTC	CASSFRSGRVLYEQYF
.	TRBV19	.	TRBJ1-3	TGTGCCAGTCAAGCAACTGTCTCTGGAAACACCATATATTTT	CASQATVSGNTIYF
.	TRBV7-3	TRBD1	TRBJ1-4	TGTGCCAGCAGTTCGACAGGGGACGAAAAACTGTTTTTT	CASSSTGDEKLFF
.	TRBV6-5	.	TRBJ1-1	TGTGCCAGCAGGAAGACCTCAGGGACTGAAGCTTTCTTT	CASRKTSGTEAFF
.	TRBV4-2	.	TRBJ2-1	TGTGCCAGAGAGGGCGCCTACAATGAGCAGTTCTTC	CAREGAYNEQFF
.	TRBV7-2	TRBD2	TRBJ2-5	TGTGCCAGCAGGGTGTTTAGCGGGAGGGAGGAGACCCAGTACTTC	CASRVFSGREETQYF
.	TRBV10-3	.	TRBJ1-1	TGTGCCATCAGTGGGGGGAGGGGGGACACTGAAGCTTTCTTT	CAISGGRGDTEAFF
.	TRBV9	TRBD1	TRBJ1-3	TGTGCCAGCAGCGTAGTTGCAGGGGGCTCTGGAAACACCATATATTTT	CASSVVAGGSGNTIYF
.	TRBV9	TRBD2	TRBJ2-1	TGTGCCAGCAGCGTTCTAGCGGGACGTTACAATGAGCAGTTCTTC	CASSVLAGRYNEQFF
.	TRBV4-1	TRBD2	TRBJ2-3	TGCGCCAGCAGCCTAGGACTAGCGGGAGGGCCTCGCACAGATACGCAGTATTTT	CASSLGLAGGPRTDTQYF
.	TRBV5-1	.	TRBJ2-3	TGCGCCAGCAGCTTTCTGGCGGCGAACACAGATACGCAGTATTTT	CASSFLAANTDTQYF